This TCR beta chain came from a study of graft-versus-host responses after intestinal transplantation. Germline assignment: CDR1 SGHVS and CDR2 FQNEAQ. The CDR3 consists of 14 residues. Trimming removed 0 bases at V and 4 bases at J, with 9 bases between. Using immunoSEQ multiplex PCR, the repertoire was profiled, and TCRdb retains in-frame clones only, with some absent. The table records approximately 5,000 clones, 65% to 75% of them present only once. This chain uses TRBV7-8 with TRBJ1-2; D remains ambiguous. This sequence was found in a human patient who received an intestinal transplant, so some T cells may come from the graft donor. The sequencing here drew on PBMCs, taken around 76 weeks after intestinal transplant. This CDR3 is CASSLAREGYGYTF. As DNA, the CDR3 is TGTGCCAGCAGCTTAGCCCGGGAGGGCTATGGCTACACCTTC.